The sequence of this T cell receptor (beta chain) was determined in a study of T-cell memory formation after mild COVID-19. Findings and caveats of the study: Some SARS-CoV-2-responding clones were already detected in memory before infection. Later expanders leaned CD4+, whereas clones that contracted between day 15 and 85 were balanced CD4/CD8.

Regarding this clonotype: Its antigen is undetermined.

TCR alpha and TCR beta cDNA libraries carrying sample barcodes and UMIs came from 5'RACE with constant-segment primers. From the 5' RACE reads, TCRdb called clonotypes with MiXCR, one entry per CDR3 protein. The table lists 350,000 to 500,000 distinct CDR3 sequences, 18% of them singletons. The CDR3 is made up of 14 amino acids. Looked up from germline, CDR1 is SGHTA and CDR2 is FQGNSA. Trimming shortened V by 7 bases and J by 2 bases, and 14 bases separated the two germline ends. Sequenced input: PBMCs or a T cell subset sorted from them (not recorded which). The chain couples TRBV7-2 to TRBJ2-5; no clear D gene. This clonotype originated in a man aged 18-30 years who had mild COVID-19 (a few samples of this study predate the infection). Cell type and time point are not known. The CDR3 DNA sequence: TGTGCCAGCACCCGGTCCTGGGGACAAGAGACCCAGTACTTC. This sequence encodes CASTRSWGQETQYF.